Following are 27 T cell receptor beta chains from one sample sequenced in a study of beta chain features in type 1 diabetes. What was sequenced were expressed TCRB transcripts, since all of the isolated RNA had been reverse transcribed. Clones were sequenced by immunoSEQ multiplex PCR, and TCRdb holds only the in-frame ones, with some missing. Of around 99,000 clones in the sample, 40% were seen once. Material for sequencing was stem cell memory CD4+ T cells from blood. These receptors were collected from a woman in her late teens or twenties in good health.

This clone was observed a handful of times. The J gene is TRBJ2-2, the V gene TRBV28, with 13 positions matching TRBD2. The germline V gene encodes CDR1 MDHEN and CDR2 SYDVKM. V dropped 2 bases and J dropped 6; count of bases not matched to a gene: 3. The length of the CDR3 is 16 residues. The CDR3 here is CASSLLTSGRPGELFF. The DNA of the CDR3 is TGTGCCAGCAGTTTACTGACTAGCGGGAGGCCCGGGGAGCTGTTTTTT.

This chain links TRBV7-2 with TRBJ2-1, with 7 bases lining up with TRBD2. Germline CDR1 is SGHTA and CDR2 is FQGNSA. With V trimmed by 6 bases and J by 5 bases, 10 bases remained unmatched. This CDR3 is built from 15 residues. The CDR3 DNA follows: TGTGCCAGCAGATTGACTAGCCTACTTAACAATGAGCAGTTCTTC. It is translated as CASRLTSLLNNEQFF.

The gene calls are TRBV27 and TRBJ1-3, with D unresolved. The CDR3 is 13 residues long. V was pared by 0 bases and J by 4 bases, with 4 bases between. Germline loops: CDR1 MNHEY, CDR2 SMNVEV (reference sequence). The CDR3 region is CASSLSAGNTIYF. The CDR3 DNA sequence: TGTGCCAGCAGTTTATCCGCGGGAAACACCATATATTTT.

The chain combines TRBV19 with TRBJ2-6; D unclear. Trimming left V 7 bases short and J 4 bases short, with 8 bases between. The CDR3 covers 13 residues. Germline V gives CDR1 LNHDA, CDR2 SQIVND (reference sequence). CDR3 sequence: CASTFKGANVLTF. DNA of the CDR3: TGTGCCAGTACCTTTAAAGGGGCCAACGTCCTGACTTTC.

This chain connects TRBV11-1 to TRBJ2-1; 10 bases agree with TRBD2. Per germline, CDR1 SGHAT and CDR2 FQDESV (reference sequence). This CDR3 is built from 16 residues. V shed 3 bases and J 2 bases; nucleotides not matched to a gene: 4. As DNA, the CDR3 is TGTGCCAGCAGCTTGGAAGGACTAGCGGCCTACAATGAGCAGTTCTTC. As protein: CASSLEGLAAYNEQFF.

The CDR3 is CASSEALSIRGTQYF. The CDR3 region has the DNA TGTGCCAGCAGTGAAGCGCTGAGTATCCGTGGGACCCAGTACTTC. The chain joins TRBV6-1 to TRBJ2-5, with D unclear. The length of the CDR3 is 15 residues. Germline V gene lookup returns CDR1 MNHNS and CDR2 SASEGT. V dropped 0 bases and J dropped 7 bases, with 15 bases sitting between them.

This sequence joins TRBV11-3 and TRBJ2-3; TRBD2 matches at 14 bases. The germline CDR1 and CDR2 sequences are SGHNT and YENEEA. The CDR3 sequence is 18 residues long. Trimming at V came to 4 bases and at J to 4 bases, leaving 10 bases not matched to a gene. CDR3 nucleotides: TGTGCCAGCAGCTCAACTCCCTGGACTAGCGGGAGGCCAGATACGCAGTATTTT. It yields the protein CASSSTPWTSGRPDTQYF. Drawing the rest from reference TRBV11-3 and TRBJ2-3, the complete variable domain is EAGVVQSPRYKIIEKKQPVAFWCNPISGHNTLYWYLQNLGQGPELLIRYENEEAVDDSQLPKDRFSAERLKGVDSTLKIQPAELGDSAVYLCASSSTPWTSGRPDTQYFGPGTRLTVL.

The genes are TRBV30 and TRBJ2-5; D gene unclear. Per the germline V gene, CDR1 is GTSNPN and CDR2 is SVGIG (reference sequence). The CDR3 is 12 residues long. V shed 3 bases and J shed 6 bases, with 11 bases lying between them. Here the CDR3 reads CAWRYHTKTQYF. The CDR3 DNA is TGTGCCTGGAGGTACCACACAAAGACCCAGTACTTC.

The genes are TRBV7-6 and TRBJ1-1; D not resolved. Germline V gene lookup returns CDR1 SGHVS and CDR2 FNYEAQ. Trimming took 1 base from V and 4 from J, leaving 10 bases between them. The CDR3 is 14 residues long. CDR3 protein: CASSLGLPGTEAFF. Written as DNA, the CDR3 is TGTGCCAGCAGCTTAGGTCTGCCGGGCACTGAAGCTTTCTTT.

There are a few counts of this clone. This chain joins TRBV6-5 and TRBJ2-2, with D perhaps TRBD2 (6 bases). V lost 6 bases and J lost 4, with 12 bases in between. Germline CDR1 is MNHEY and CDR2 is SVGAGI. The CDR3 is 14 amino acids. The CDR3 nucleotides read TGTGCCAGCAGGCGGCAGGGAGGCACCGGGGAGCTGTTTTTT. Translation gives CASRRQGGTGELFF.

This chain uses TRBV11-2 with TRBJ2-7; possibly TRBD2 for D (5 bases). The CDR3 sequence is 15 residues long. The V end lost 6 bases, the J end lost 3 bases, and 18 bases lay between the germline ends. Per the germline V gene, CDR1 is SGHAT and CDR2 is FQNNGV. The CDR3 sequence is CASRPGISSFYEQYF. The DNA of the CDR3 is TGTGCCAGCAGACCCGGGATCTCAAGTTTCTACGAGCAGTACTTC.

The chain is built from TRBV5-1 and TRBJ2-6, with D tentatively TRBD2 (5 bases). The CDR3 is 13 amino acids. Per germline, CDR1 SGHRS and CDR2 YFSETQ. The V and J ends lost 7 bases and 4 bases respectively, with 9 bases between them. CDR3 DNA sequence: TGCGCCAGCCGGGGAGTAGGGGCCAACGTCCTGACTTTC. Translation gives CASRGVGANVLTF.

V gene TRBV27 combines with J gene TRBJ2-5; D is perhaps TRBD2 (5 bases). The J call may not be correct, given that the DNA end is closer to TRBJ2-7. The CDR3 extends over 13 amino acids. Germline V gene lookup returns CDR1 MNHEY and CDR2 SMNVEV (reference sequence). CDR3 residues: CASSFGSPYEQYF. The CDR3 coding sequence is TGTGCCAGCAGTTTTGGGAGCCCCTACGAGCAGTACTTC.

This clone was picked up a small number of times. This CDR3 reads CASSPRTGPATQYF. The DNA of the CDR3 is TGTGCCAGCAGTCCCCGGACAGGGCCAGCGACCCAGTACTTC. This chain joins TRBV27 and TRBJ2-5; 8 bases match TRBD1. Trimming removed 5 bases from V and 7 bases from J; junction bases left unmatched: 9. The CDR3 contains 14 residues. The germline gives CDR1 MNHEY, CDR2 SMNVEV (reference sequence).

The CDR3 DNA is TGTGCCAGCAGCCACAGGGGGCGGAACACTGAAGCTTTCTTT. Protein: CASSHRGRNTEAFF. The gene calls are TRBV5-6 and TRBJ1-1; 9 nucleotides line up with TRBD1. The CDR3 consists of 14 residues. Trimming removed 4 bases from V and 1 base from J; junction bases left unmatched: 2. From germline, CDR1 is SGHDT and CDR2 YYEEEE.

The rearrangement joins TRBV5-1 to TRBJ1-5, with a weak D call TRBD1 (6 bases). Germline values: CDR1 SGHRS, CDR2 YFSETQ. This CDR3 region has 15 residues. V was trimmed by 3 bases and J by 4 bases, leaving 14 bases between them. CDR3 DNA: TGCGCCAGCAGCTACTTGGGACAAACTAATCAGCCCCAGCATTTT. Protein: CASSYLGQTNQPQHF.

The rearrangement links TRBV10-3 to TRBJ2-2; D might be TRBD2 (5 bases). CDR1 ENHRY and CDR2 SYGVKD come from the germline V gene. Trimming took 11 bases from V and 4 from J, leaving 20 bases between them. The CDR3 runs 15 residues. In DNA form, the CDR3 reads TGTGCCGTCGCAAAACCGGGAACATTCACCGGGGAGCTGTTTTTT. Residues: CAVAKPGTFTGELFF.

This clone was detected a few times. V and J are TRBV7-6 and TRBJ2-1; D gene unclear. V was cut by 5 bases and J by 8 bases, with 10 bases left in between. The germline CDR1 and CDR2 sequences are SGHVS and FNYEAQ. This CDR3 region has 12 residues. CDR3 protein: CASSSRLHEQFF. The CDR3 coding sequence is TGTGCCAGCAGCAGCCGATTGCATGAGCAGTTCTTC.

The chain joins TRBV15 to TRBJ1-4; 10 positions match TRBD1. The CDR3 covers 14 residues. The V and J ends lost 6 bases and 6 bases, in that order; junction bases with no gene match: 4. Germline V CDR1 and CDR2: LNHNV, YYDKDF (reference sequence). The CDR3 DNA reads TGTGCCACCAGTATAGACAGGGGGCATGAAAAACTGTTTTTT. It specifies CATSIDRGHEKLFF.

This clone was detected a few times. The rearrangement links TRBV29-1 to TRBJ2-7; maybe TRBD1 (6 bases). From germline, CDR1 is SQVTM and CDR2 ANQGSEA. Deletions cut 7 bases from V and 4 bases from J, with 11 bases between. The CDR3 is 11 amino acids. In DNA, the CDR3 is TGCAGCGGAGGACAGCTATACGAGCAGTACTTC. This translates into CSGGQLYEQYF.

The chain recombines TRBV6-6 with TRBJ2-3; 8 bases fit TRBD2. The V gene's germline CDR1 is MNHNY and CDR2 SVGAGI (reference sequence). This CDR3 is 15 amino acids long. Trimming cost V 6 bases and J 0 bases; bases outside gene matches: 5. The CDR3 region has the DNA TGTGCCAGCAGGGACGCGGGGGGCAGCACAGATACGCAGTATTTT. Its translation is CASRDAGGSTDTQYF.

CDR3 nucleotides: TGTGCCAGCAGCTTTGGAAGGGGGCGGTTGGATACGCAGTATTTT. This encodes CASSFGRGRLDTQYF. The rearrangement links TRBV7-3 to TRBJ2-3; the match to TRBD1 covers 7 bases. With V trimmed by 3 bases and J by 6 bases, 9 bases remained unmatched. CDR3 length equals 15 residues. Germline assignment: CDR1 SGHTA and CDR2 FQGTGA. The whole variable domain, remainder taken from reference TRBV7-3 and TRBJ2-3, is GAGVSQTPSNKVTEKGKYVELRCDPISGHTALYWYRQSLGQGPEFLIYFQGTGAADDSGLPNDRFFAVRPEGSVSTLKIQRTERGDSAVYLCASSFGRGRLDTQYFGPGTRLTVL.

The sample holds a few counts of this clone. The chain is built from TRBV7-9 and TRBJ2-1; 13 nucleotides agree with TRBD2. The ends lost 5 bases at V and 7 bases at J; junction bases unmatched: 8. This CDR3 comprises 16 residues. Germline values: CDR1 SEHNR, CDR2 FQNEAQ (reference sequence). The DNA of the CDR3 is TGTGCCAGCAGCCCCCCGGGACTAGCGGGAAAGAATGAGCAGTTCTTC. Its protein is CASSPPGLAGKNEQFF. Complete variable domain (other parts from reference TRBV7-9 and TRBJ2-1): DTGVSQNPRHKITKRGQNVTFRCDPISEHNRLYWYRQTLGQGPEFLTYFQNEAQLEKSRLLSDRFSAERPKGSFSTLEIQRTEQGDSAMYLCASSPPGLAGKNEQFFGPGTRLTVL.

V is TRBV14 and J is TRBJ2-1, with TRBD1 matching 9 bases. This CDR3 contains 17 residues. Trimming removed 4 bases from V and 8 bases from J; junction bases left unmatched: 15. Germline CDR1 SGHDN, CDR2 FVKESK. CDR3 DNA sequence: TGTGCCAGCAGCCCTGGACAGGGGTCCTCCTTTCGCGATGAGCAGTTCTTC. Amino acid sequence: CASSPGQGSSFRDEQFF.

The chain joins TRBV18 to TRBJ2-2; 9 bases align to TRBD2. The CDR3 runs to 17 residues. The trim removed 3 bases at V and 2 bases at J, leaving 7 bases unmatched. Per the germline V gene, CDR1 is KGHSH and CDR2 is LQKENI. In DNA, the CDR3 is TGTGCCAGCTCACCGTCGCGTAGCGGGAGTAACACCGGGGAGCTGTTTTTT. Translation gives CASSPSRSGSNTGELFF.

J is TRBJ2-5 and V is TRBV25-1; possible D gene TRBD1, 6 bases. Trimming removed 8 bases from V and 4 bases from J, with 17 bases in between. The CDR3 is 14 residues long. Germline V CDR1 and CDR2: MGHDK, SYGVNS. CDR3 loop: CASGSPRGLETQYF. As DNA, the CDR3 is TGTGCCAGCGGCTCCCCCAGGGGATTAGAGACCCAGTACTTC.

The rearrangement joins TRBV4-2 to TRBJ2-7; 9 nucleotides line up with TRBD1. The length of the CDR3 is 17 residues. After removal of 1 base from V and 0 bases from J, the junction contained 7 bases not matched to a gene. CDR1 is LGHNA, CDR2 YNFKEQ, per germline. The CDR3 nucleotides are TGTGCCAGCAGCCAAGGGGCGCCGGGACAGGGCTCCTACGAGCAGTACTTC. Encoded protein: CASSQGAPGQGSYEQYF.